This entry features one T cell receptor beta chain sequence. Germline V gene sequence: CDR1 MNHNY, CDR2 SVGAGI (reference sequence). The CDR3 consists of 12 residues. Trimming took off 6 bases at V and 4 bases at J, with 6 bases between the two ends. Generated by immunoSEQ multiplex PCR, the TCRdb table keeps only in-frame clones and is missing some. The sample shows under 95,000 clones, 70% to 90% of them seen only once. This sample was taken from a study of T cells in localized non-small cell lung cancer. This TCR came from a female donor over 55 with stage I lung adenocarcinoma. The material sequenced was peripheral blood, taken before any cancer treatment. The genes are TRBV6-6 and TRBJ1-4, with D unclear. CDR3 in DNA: TGTGCCAGCAGGAAAAGTAATGAAAAACTGTTTTTT. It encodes CASRKSNEKLFF.